This is a list of T cell receptor beta chains from one sample in a study of blood T cell repertoires in COVID-19. Data came from immunoSEQ multiplex PCR; TCRdb stores just in-frame clones and leaves some out. Counted here are 130,000 or so clones, roughly 86% occurring once; the ten biggest clones make up approximately 16%. Sample: peripheral blood. These receptors were obtained from a woman between 45 and 60 years old who had recovered from COVID-19. The CDR3 runs from the conserved cysteine through the conserved F or W. Each record gives: CDR3 protein, CDR3 DNA, D gene, J gene, clone size, V gene. A D gene is named only where the DNA matches it firmly. Clone size is stated in some rows and not others, as once, few, many or a class when expanded.

CDR3 protein: CASSGARTSYEQYF
CDR3 DNA: TGTGCCAGCAGTGGGGCCAGAACCTCCTACGAGCAGTACTTC
D gene: -
J gene: TRBJ2-7
clone size: -
V gene: TRBV2

CDR3 protein: CASSPGLAGGPRETQYF
CDR3 DNA: TGTGCCAGCAGCCCGGGACTAGCGGGAGGGCCGCGAGAGACCCAGTACTTC
D gene: TRBD2
J gene: TRBJ2-5
clone size: -
V gene: TRBV14

CDR3 protein: CASSLTGDPPNEQYF
CDR3 DNA: TGCGCCAGCAGCTTGACAGGGGATCCCCCAAACGAGCAGTACTTC
D gene: TRBD1
J gene: TRBJ2-7
clone size: -
V gene: TRBV5-1

CDR3 protein: CASSIFQGARNTEAFF
CDR3 DNA: TGTGCCAGTAGTATTTTCCAGGGGGCGCGGAACACTGAAGCTTTCTTT
D gene: TRBD1
J gene: TRBJ1-1
clone size: -
V gene: TRBV19

CDR3 protein: CATLRTGANVLTF
CDR3 DNA: TGTGCCACCCTGAGGACTGGGGCCAACGTCCTGACTTTC
D gene: -
J gene: TRBJ2-6
clone size: once
V gene: TRBV2

CDR3 protein: CASTVSPFQETQYF
CDR3 DNA: TGTGCCAGCACGGTTTCACCTTTCCAAGAGACCCAGTACTTC
D gene: -
J gene: TRBJ2-5
clone size: -
V gene: TRBV28

CDR3 protein: CASSQGFVKQFF
CDR3 DNA: TGTGCCAGCAGCCAGGGGTTCGTAAAGCAGTTCTTC
D gene: -
J gene: TRBJ2-1
clone size: -
V gene: TRBV5-4

CDR3 protein: CASSRGGLAGEQFF
CDR3 DNA: TGTGCCAGCAGCCGAGGGGGACTAGCGGGGGAGCAGTTCTTC
D gene: TRBD2
J gene: TRBJ2-1
clone size: -
V gene: TRBV7-8

CDR3 protein: CASSSPLRHRSGANVLTF
CDR3 DNA: TGTGCCAGCAGTTCCCCCCTTCGACACCGCTCTGGGGCCAACGTCCTGACTTTC
D gene: -
J gene: TRBJ2-6
clone size: -
V gene: TRBV27

CDR3 protein: CASSLTLVNTGELFF
CDR3 DNA: TGTGCCAGTAGTCTCACACTAGTGAACACCGGGGAGCTGTTTTTT
D gene: -
J gene: TRBJ2-2
clone size: -
V gene: TRBV19

CDR3 protein: CASSSTGQGYGETQYF
CDR3 DNA: TGTGCCAGCAGCTCCACGGGACAGGGGTATGGGGAGACCCAGTACTTC
D gene: TRBD1
J gene: TRBJ2-5
clone size: few
V gene: TRBV11-3

CDR3 protein: CASSQDWQGEQYF
CDR3 DNA: TGTGCCAGCAGCCAAGATTGGCAGGGCGAGCAGTACTTC
D gene: -
J gene: TRBJ2-7
clone size: -
V gene: TRBV4-2

CDR3 protein: CATSSPLAGVGNEQFF
CDR3 DNA: TGTGCCACCAGCAGCCCTCTAGCGGGAGTAGGCAATGAGCAGTTCTTC
D gene: TRBD2
J gene: TRBJ2-1
clone size: once
V gene: TRBV15

CDR3 protein: CASSQGTGRYQPQHF
CDR3 DNA: TGTGCCAGCAGCCAAGGGACAGGGAGGTATCAGCCCCAGCATTTT
D gene: TRBD1
J gene: TRBJ1-5
clone size: -
V gene: TRBV6-5

CDR3 protein: CASSLAGRPGGGYGYTF
CDR3 DNA: TGTGCCAGCAGCTTAGCGGGTCGGCCAGGAGGCGGATATGGCTACACCTTC
D gene: -
J gene: TRBJ1-2
clone size: -
V gene: TRBV7-2

CDR3 protein: CASRQGQGAYEQYF
CDR3 DNA: TGTGCCAGCAGACAGGGACAGGGGGCCTACGAGCAGTACTTC
D gene: TRBD1
J gene: TRBJ2-7
clone size: -
V gene: TRBV6-5

CDR3 protein: CASSLWDIGARYGYTF
CDR3 DNA: TGCGCCAGCAGCTTGTGGGACATAGGGGCGAGGTATGGCTACACCTTC
D gene: -
J gene: TRBJ1-2
clone size: -
V gene: TRBV5-1

CDR3 protein: CASSWDRGSEKLFF
CDR3 DNA: TGTGCCAGCAGTTGGGACAGGGGGAGTGAAAAACTGTTTTTT
D gene: TRBD1
J gene: TRBJ1-4
clone size: -
V gene: TRBV27

CDR3 protein: CASSPPGGGYEQYF
CDR3 DNA: TGTGCCAGCAGCCCCCCGGGGGGCGGCTACGAGCAGTACTTC
D gene: -
J gene: TRBJ2-7
clone size: -
V gene: TRBV6-2/TRBV6-3

CDR3 protein: CASSLERGRLETQYF
CDR3 DNA: TGTGCCAGCAGCTTGGAGAGGGGGCGATTAGAGACCCAGTACTTC
D gene: TRBD1
J gene: TRBJ2-5
clone size: -
V gene: TRBV11-3

CDR3 protein: CATSRELPGAGGSNQPQHF
CDR3 DNA: TGTGCCACCAGCAGAGAACTTCCGGGGGCGGGGGGTAGCAATCAGCCCCAGCATTTT
D gene: -
J gene: TRBJ1-5
clone size: -
V gene: TRBV15

CDR3 protein: CASSSRGSLYEQYF
CDR3 DNA: TGTGCCAGCAGCTCCCGAGGGTCTCTCTACGAGCAGTACTTC
D gene: -
J gene: TRBJ2-7
clone size: once
V gene: TRBV11-3

CDR3 protein: CASSQAPQGPYGYTF
CDR3 DNA: TGCGCCAGCAGCCAAGCCCCCCAGGGCCCCTATGGCTACACCTTC
D gene: -
J gene: TRBJ1-2
clone size: -
V gene: TRBV4-1

CDR3 protein: CASSTGTGYDYGYTF
CDR3 DNA: TGTGCCAGCAGTACAGGGACAGGGTACGACTATGGCTACACCTTC
D gene: TRBD1
J gene: TRBJ1-2
clone size: -
V gene: TRBV25-1

CDR3 protein: CASSIGQSGNSPLHF
CDR3 DNA: TGTGCCAGCAGCATTGGACAGTCGGGGAATTCACCCCTCCACTTT
D gene: -
J gene: TRBJ1-6
clone size: many
V gene: TRBV9

CDR3 protein: CASSSQTGIGSVFF
CDR3 DNA: TGTGCCAGCAGCTCACAGACAGGGATTGGATCGGTTTTCTTT
D gene: TRBD1
J gene: TRBJ1-1
clone size: once
V gene: TRBV7-9

CDR3 protein: CASAPLGRLQGYTF
CDR3 DNA: TGTGCCAGCGCCCCCCTAGGGAGGCTTCAGGGCTACACCTTC
D gene: -
J gene: TRBJ1-2
clone size: -
V gene: TRBV21-1